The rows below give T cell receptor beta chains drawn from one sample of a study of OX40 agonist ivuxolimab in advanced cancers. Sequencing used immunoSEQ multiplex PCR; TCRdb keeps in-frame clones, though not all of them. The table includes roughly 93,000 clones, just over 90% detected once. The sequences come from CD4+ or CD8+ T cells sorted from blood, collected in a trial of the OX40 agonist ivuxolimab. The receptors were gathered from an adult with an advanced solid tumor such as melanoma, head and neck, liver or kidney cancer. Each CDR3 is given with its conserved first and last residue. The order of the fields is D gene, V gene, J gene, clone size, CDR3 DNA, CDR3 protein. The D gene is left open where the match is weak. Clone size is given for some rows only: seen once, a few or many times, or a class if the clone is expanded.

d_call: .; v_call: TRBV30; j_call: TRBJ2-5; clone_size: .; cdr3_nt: TGTGCCTGGCGCGAGGGGGGGGTTACCCAGTACTTC; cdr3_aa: CAWREGGVTQYF
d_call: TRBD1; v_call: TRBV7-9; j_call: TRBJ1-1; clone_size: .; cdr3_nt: TGTGCCAGCAGCGCGGTGTCGACAGGGGGCGTAATGAACACTGAAGCTTTCTTT; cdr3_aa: CASSAVSTGGVMNTEAFF
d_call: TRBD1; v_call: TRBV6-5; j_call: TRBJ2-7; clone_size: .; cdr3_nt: TGTGCCAGCAGTGAGAACAGGGGAGTTGGGGAGCAGTACTTC; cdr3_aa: CASSENRGVGEQYF
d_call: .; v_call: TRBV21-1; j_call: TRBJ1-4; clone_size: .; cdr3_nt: TGTGCCAGCAGCAAACAGATCAGGGGGCTAGGGACTAATGAAAAACTGTTTTTT; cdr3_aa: CASSKQIRGLGTNEKLFF
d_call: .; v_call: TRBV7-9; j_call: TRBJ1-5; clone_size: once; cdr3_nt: TGTGCCAGCAGCCCCCAGTCCCATCAGCCCCAGCATTTT; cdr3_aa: CASSPQSHQPQHF
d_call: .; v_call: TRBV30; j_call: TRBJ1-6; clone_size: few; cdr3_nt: TGTGCCGGTGCGGGACAACTCAATTCACCCCTCCACTTT; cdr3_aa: CAGAGQLNSPLHF
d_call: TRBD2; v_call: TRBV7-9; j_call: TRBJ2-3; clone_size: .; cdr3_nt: TGTGCCAGCAGCCCCCCCCCTAGCGGAGATACGCAGTATTTT; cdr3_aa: CASSPPPSGDTQYF
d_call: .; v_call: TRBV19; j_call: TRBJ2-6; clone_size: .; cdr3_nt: TGTGCCAGTAGTATAGTGGCAGGGTTAAAGGTAAGGGCCAACGTCCTGACTTTC; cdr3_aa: CASSIVAGLKVRANVLTF
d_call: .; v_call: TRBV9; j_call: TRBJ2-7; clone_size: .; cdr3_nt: TGTGCCAGCAGTTCAGGATACGAGCAGTACTTC; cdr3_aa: CASSSGYEQYF
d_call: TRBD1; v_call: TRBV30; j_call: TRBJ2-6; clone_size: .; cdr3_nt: TGTGCCAACGAGGACAGGTCCGGGGCCAACGTCCTGACTTTC; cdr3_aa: CANEDRSGANVLTF
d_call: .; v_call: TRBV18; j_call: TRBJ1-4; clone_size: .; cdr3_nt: TGTGCCAGCTCACCACTGGACAGTGAAAAACTGTTTTTT; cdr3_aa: CASSPLDSEKLFF
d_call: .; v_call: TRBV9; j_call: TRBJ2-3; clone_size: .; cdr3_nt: TGTGCCAGCAGCGTAGGTCAGGTGGGCACAGATACGCAGTATTTT; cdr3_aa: CASSVGQVGTDTQYF
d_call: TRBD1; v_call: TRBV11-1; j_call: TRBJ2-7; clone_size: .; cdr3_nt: TGTGCCAGCAGTTCGCCGGGACAGGGTTCCTACGAGCAGTACTTC; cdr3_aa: CASSSPGQGSYEQYF
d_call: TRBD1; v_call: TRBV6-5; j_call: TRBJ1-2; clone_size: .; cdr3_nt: TGTGCCAGCAGTTACCTGAGGGGACAGGCCTACACCTTC; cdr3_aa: CASSYLRGQAYTF
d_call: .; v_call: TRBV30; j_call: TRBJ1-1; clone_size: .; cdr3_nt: TGTGCCTGGAGTGTAAAGGTGGGCGGTTCTAACACTGAAGCTTTCTTT; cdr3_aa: CAWSVKVGGSNTEAFF
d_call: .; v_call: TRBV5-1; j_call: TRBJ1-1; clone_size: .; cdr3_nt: TGCGCCAGCAGCTTACAGCTCGGGAGCACTGAAGCTTTCTTT; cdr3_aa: CASSLQLGSTEAFF
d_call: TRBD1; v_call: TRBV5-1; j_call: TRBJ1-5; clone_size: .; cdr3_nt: TGCGCCAGCAGCGATGGACAGGGCTTTGATCAGCCCCAGCATTTT; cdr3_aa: CASSDGQGFDQPQHF
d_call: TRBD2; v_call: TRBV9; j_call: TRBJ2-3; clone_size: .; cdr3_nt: TGTGCCAGCAGCTCGGCTAGCGGGAGCCTAGATACGCAGTATTTT; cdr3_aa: CASSSASGSLDTQYF
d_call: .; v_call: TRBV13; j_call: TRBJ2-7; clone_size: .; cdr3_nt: TGTGCCAGCAGCTTAAGGCTGACCTACGAGCAGTACTTC; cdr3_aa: CASSLRLTYEQYF
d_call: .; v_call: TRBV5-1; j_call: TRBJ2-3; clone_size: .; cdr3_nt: TGCGCCAGCAGCTTGGCCGGAATCACAGATACGCAGTATTTT; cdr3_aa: CASSLAGITDTQYF
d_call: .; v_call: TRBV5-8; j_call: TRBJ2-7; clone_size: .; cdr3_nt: TGTGCCAGCAGCTTCTCGGGTCCTACCTACGAGCAGTACTTC; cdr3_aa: CASSFSGPTYEQYF
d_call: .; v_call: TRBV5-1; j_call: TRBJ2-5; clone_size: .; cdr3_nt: TGCGCCAGCAGCTCACAGGGGAGCGGGGAGACCCAGTACTTC; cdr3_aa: CASSSQGSGETQYF
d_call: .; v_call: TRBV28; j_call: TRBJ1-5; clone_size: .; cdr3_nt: TGTGCCAGCAGGTGGGACGGGCCCCAGCATTTT; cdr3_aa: CASRWDGPQHF
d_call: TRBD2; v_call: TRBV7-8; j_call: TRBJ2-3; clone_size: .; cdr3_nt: TGTGCCAGCAGCGTAAGCGGTCTTAGCGGGAACACAGATACGCAGTATTTT; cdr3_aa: CASSVSGLSGNTDTQYF
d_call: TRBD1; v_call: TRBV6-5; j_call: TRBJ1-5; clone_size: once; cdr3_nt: TGTGCCAGCAGTAAAGACAGGGGTGATACCCCCCAGCATTTT; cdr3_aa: CASSKDRGDTPQHF
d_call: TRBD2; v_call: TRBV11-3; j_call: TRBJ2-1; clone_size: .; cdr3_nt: TGTGCCAGCAGCTTAGTCGTAGCGGGAGACTACAATGAGCAGTTCTTC; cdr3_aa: CASSLVVAGDYNEQFF